Given below is one T cell receptor (beta chain) in context. This sample was included in a study of blood T cell repertoires in COVID-19. From germline, CDR1 is SGHRS and CDR2 YFSETQ. V shed 2 bases and J 5 bases; nucleotides not matched to a gene: 3. The CDR3 length is 13 residues. Repertoires were generated with immunoSEQ multiplex PCR, while TCRdb's copy carries only in-frame clones and drops some. The sample records 35,000 or so clones, about 90% being singletons. V gene TRBV5-1 combines with J gene TRBJ2-5; 7 bases line up with TRBD2. Sequencing was performed on peripheral blood. This TCR derives from a man aged 65 to 85 with acute or convalescent COVID-19. The CDR3 bases are TGCGCCAGCAGCTTAGCGGGAAGGGAGACCCAGTACTTC. Its protein is CASSLAGRETQYF.